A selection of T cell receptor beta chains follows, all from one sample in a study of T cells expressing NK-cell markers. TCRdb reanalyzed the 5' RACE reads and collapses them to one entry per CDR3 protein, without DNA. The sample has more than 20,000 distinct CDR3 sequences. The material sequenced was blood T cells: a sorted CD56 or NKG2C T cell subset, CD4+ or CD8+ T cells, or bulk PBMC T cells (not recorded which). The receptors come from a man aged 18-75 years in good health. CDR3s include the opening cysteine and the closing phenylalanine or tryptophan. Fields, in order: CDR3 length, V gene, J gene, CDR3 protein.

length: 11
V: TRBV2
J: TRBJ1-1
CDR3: CAGQRNTEAFF

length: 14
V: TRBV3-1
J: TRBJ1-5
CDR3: CASGPGTGAEPQHF

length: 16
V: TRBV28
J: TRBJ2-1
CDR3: CASKTIRGAAYNEQFF

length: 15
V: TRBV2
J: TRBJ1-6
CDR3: CASTKDRGQNSPLHF

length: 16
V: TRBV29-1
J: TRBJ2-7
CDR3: CSVEMYTPDSSYEQYF

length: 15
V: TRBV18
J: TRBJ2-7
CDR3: CASSPRAGEVYEQYF

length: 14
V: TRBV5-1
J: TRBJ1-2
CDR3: CASSPGDRNYGYTF

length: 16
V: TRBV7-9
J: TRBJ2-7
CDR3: CASSLAVGGLHYEQYF

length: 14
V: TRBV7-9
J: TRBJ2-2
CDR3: CASSLDRHTGELFF

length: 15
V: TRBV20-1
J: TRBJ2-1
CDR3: CSAETSGSPSREQFF

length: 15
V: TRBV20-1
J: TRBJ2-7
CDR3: CSARGSLAGSYEQYF

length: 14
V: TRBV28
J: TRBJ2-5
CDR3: CASSLRLAGETQYF

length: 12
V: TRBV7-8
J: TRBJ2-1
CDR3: CASSPPAGEQFF

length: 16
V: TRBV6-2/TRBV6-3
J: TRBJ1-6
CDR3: CASSLRDRTYNSPLHF

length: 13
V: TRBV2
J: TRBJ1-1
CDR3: CASGAGTNTEAFF

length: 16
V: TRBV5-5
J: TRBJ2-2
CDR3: CASSTLAAANTGELFF

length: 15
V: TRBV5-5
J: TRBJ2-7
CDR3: CASSGQTGAIRYQYF

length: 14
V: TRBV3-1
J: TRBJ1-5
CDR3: CASSTTDRAQPQHF

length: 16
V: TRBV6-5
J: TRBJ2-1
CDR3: CASSYTRKGGNNEQFF

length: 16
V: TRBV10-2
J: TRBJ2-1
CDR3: CASSGGAGVAYNEQFF

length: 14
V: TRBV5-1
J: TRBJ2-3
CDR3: CASSWGRSTDTQYF

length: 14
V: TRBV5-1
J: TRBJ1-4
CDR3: CASSLSGDSEKLFF

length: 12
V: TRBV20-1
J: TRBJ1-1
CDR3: CSAQYRNTEAFF

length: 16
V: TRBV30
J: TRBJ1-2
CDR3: CAWSLGLGRTNYGYTF

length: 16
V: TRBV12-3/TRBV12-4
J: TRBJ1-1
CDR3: CASKRDRGFMNTEAFF

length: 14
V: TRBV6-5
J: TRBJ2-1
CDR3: CASRTSGQYNEQFF

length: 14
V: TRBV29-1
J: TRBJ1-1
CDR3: CSVDRGRRNTEAFF

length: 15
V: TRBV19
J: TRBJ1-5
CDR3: CASRPTAYSNQPQHF

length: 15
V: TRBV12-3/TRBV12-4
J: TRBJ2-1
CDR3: CASSTRRDSYNEQFF

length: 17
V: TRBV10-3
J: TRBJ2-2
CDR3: CAISESRQGQRTGELFF

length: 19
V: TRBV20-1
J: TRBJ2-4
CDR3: CSAPRGIGGASLSKNIQYF

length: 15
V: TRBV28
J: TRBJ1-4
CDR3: CASSNRGQGNEKLFF

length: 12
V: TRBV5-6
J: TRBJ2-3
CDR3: CASSASTDTQYF

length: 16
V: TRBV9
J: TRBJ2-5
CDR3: CASSVTPGLVQETQYF

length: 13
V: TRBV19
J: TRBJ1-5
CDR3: CASSRSGPQPQHF

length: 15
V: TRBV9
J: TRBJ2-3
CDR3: CASSVGQGSTDTQYF

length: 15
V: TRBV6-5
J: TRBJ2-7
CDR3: CASNRQGTSAYEQYF

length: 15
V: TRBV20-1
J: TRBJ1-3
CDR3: CSARGGGRNADTIYF

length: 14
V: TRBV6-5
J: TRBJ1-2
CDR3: CASSFGTGDYGYTF

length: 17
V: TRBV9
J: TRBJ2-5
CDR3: CASSVGPTTSGQETQYF

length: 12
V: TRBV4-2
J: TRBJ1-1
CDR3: CASSQGSPEAFF

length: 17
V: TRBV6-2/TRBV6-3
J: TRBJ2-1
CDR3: CASSYLRAGRIDNEQFF

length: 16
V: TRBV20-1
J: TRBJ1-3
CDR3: CSARDVGSFAGNTIYF